This T cell receptor (beta chain) was documented in a study of blood T cell repertoires in COVID-19. At the level of the study: Acute-phase and convalescent COVID-19 samples originated in the United States, Italy and Spain. Sample material is recorded as cDNA or gDNA derived from T cells, B-cell-depleted T cells, or PBMCs.

Germline CDR1 is SGHKS and CDR2 is YYEKEE (reference sequence). The V segment lost 2 bases and the J segment 3 bases; nucleotides outside the gene matches: 5. The CDR3 is 16 residues long. In the authors' workflow: Amplification from reference gene primers served as the basis for estimated nucleated cell counts. Sequenced by immunoSEQ multiplex PCR; TCRdb stores in-frame clones only, minus some. The V and J calls and clone size are taken from that table; D and trimming were inferred from the DNA. This table holds 200,000 to 300,000 clones, around 86% found once. The chain has TRBV5-5 and TRBJ2-1; 10 bases map to TRBD2. This TCR came from a man in his forties or fifties who had recovered from COVID-19. The sample was peripheral blood. CDR3 sequence: CASSFSQRGGYNEQFF. CDR3 bases: TGTGCCAGCAGCTTCTCGCAGCGGGGGGGCTACAATGAGCAGTTCTTC.